One and the same sample provided the 6 T cell receptor beta chains below, sequenced in a study of T cell repertoires in aging, cancer and after chemotherapy. TRB rearrangements spanning V, D and J were amplified using mixed TRB-A/B primers. TCRdb processed the multiplex PCR reads anew with MiXCR; each CDR3 protein has one entry. The sample holds roughly 8,600 distinct CDR3 sequences, roughly 25% seen once. TCR beta rearrangements were amplified from peripheral blood genomic DNA. Sequencing was performed on blood. These receptors all stem from a human donor with a blood cancer.

The chain recombines TRBV6-6 with TRBJ2-7; 14 bases agree with TRBD2. After removal of 7 bases from V and 2 bases from J, the junction contained 7 bases not matched to a gene. Germline loops: CDR1 MNHNY, CDR2 SVGAGI (reference sequence). The CDR3 is 16 amino acids. Here the CDR3 reads CASTGTSGSAAYEQYF. The CDR3 region has the DNA TGTGCCAGCACCGGGACTAGCGGGAGTGCGGCCTACGAGCAGTACTTC.

The V gene is TRBV7-2, the J gene TRBJ2-6; D tentatively reads TRBD1 or TRBD2 (5 bases each). With 7 bases removed from V and 0 bases from J, the gap between germline ends came to 16 bases. Per germline, CDR1 SGHTA and CDR2 FQGNSA. CDR3 size: 17 residues. The CDR3 loop is CASILPLGDSGANVLTF. The CDR3 nucleotides read TGTGCCAGCATCCTCCCTTTGGGGGACTCTGGGGCCAACGTCCTGACTTTC.

The chain joins TRBV6-4 to TRBJ2-1; 10 nucleotides agree with TRBD2. This CDR3 is 15 amino acids long. V gave up 2 bases and J gave up 6 bases; unmatched junction bases: 4. CDR1 is MRHNA and CDR2 is SNTAGT in the germline V gene. CDR3 DNA: TGTGCCAGCAGTGACGAGCGGGGGGGCTCCAATGAGCAGTTCTTC. Translated: CASSDERGGSNEQFF.

V is TRBV7-9 and J is TRBJ1-1; D is perhaps TRBD1 (5 bases). Germline CDR1 SEHNR, CDR2 FQNEAQ (reference sequence). The CDR3 extends over 15 amino acids. Trimming took 2 bases from V and 1 from J, leaving 11 bases between them. DNA of the CDR3: TGTGCCAGCAGCTTACCGGGACGGTCGAACACTGAAGCTTTCTTT. Translation gives CASSLPGRSNTEAFF.

With regard to this clonotype: Possible read error: a much larger clone is one base away. The V and J genes are TRBV6-6 and TRBJ2-3; tentatively, D is TRBD2 (5 bases). CDR1 MNHNY and CDR2 SVGAGI come from the germline V gene (reference sequence). V shed 4 bases and J shed 8 bases, with 16 bases lying between them. This CDR3 is 14 amino acids long. The CDR3 here is CASSWRPASGTQYF. As DNA, the CDR3 is TGTGCCAGCAGTTGGAGGCCGGCTTCGGGTACGCAGTATTTT.

By frequency in the sample, this clonotype is medium-sized. V gene TRBV27 combines with J gene TRBJ1-6; a weak D match, TRBD1 (5 bases). Trimming pared 5 bases from V and 7 bases from J, leaving 24 bases between. The CDR3 loop spans 18 amino acids. Per the germline V gene, CDR1 is MNHEY and CDR2 is SMNVEV (reference sequence). CDR3 in DNA: TGTGCCAGCAGTCCCCAATCTCCGGGACGTTTGGGAAATTCACCCCTCCACTTT. This encodes CASSPQSPGRLGNSPLHF.